This record looks at one TCR beta chain sequence and its context. These data are taken from a study of blood T cell repertoires in COVID-19. Looking at the study overall: Samples taken during acute and convalescent COVID-19 were collected in the United States, Italy and Spain. In each case, the material was cDNA or gDNA derived from T cells, B-cell-depleted T cells, or PBMCs.

The assay was immunoSEQ multiplex PCR, and TCRdb's table has in-frame clones only and misses some. The sample records about 200,000 clones, roughly 80% being singletons. In germline, CDR1 is SEHNR, CDR2 FQNEAQ (reference sequence). This CDR3 is built from 18 residues. J lost 7 bases, V lost 6 bases, and 20 bases had no gene match. The sequenced material came from peripheral blood. The TCR sequence derives from a woman older than 75 with COVID-19, enrolled during active disease. The gene calls are TRBV7-9 and TRBJ2-1; 8 bases are a match to TRBD1. The CDR3 coding sequence is TGTGCCAGCAGTCCTTCTCTGGGAGTGGACAGGGAGAGGAATGAGCAGTTCTTC. This gives the protein CASSPSLGVDRERNEQFF.